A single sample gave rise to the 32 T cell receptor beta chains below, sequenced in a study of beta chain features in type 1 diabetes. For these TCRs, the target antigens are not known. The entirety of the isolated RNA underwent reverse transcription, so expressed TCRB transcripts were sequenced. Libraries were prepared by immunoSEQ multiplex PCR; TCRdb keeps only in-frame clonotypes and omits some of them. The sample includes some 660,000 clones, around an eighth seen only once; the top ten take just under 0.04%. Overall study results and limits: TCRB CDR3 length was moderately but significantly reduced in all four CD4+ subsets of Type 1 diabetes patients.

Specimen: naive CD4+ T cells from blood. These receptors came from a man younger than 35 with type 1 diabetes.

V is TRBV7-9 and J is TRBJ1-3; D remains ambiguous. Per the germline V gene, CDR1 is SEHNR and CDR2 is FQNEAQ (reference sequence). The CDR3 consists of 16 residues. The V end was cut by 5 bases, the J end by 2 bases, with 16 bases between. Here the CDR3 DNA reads TGTGCCAGCAGCCGCGGAGGTCGGGAAACTGGAAACACCATATATTTT. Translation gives CASSRGGRETGNTIYF. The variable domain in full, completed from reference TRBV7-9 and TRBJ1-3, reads DTGVSQNPRHKITKRGQNVTFRCDPISEHNRLYWYRQTLGQGPEFLTYFQNEAQLEKSRLLSDRFSAERPKGSFSTLEIQRTEQGDSAMYLCASSRGGRETGNTIYFGEGSWLTVV.

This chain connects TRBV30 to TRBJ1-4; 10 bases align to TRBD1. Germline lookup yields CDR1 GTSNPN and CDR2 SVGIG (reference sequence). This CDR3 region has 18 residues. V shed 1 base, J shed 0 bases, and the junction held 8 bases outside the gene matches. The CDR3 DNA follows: TGTGCCTGGAGTGGGAGCCGACAGGGGGCGTCAACTAATGAAAAACTGTTTTTT. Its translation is CAWSGSRQGASTNEKLFF.

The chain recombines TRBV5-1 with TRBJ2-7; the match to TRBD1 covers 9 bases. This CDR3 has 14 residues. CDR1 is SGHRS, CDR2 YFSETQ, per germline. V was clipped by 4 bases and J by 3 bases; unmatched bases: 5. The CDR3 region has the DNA TGCGCCAGCAGCCCGGACAGGGGAGGCTACGAGCAGTACTTC. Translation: CASSPDRGGYEQYF.

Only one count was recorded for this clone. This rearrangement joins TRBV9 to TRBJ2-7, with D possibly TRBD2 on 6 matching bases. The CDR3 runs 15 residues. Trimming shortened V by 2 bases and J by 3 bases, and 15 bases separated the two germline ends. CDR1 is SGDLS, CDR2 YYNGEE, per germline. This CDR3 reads CASSVTGTSYYEQYF. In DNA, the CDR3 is TGTGCCAGCAGCGTTACCGGGACTTCCTACTACGAGCAGTACTTC.

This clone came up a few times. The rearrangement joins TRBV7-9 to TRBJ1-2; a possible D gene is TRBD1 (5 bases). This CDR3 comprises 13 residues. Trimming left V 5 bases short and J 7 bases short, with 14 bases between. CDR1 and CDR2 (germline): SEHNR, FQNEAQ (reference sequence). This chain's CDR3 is CASSTKEGRGYTF. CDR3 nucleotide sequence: TGTGCCAGCAGCACGAAAGAGGGGCGTGGCTACACCTTC. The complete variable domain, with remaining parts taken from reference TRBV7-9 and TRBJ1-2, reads DTGVSQNPRHKITKRGQNVTFRCDPISEHNRLYWYRQTLGQGPEFLTYFQNEAQLEKSRLLSDRFSAERPKGSFSTLEIQRTEQGDSAMYLCASSTKEGRGYTFGSGTRLTVV.

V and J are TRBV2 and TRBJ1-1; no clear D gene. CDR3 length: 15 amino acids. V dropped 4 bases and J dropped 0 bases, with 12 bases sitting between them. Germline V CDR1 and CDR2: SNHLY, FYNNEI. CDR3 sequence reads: CASSGSRTVNTEAFF. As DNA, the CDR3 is TGTGCCAGCAGTGGATCGCGGACGGTGAACACTGAAGCTTTCTTT.

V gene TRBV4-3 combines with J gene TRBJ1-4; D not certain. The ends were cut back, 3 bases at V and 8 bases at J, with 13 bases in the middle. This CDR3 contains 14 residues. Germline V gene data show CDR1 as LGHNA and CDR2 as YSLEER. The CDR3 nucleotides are TGCGCCAGCAGCCAGTCCGGCTTGGGCGAAAAACTGTTTTTT. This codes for CASSQSGLGEKLFF.

In nucleotides, the CDR3 is TGTGCCAGCAGTGAGACCGGGACCATCGTGGGCTATGGCTACACCTTC. Protein product: CASSETGTIVGYGYTF. The J gene is TRBJ1-2, the V gene TRBV6-1; D is possibly TRBD1 (5 bases). From germline, CDR1 is MNHNS and CDR2 SASEGT. CDR3 length equals 16 residues. V lost 3 bases, J lost 4 bases, and 18 bases lay in between.

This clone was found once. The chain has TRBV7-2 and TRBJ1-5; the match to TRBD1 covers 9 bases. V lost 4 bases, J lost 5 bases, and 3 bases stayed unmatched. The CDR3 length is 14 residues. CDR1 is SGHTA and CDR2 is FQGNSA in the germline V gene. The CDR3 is CASSSDRGYQPQHF. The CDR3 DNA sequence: TGTGCCAGCAGCTCGGACAGGGGATATCAGCCCCAGCATTTT.

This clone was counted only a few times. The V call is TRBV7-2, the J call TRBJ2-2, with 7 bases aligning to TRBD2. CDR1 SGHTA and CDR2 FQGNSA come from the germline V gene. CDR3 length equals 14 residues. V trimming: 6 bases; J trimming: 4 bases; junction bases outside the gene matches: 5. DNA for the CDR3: TGTGCCAGCAGACCCGGGGGGATCACCGGGGAGCTGTTTTTT. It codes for CASRPGGITGELFF. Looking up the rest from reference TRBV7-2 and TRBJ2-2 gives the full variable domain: GAGVSQSPSNKVTEKGKDVELRCDPISGHTALYWYRQSLGQGLEFLIYFQGNSAPDKSGLPSDRFSAERTGGSVSTLTIQRTQQEDSAVYLCASRPGGITGELFFGEGSRLTVL.

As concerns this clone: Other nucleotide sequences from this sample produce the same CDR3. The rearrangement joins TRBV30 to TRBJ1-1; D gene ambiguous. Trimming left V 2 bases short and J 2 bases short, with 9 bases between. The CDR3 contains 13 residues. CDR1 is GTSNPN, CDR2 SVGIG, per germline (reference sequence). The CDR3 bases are TGTGCCTGGAGTCGGGGAGTAAACACTGAAGCTTTCTTT. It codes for CAWSRGVNTEAFF.

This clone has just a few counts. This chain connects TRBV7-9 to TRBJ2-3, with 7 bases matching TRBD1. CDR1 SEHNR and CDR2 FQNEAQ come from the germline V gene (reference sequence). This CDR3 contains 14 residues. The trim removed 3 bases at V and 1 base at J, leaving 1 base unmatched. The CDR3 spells CASSFDRGTDTQYF. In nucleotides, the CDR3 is TGTGCCAGCAGCTTCGACAGGGGCACAGATACGCAGTATTTT.

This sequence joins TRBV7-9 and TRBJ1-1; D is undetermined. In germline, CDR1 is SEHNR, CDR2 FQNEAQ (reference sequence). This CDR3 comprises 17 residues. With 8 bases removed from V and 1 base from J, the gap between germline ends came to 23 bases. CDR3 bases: TGTGCCAGCCATTATGGCCTTGTGGAGGCAGCGAACACTGAAGCTTTCTTT. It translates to CASHYGLVEAANTEAFF.

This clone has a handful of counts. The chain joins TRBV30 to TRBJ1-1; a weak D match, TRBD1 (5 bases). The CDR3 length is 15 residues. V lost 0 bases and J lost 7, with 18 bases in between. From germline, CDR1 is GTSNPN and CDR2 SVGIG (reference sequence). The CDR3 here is CAWSVRTGRLGEAFF. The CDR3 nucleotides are TGTGCCTGGAGTGTACGTACAGGCAGGCTGGGTGAAGCTTTCTTT.

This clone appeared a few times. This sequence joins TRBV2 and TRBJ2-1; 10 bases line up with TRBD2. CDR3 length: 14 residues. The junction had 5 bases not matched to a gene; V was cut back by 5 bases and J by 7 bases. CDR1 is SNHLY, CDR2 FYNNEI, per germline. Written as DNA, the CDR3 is TGTGCCAGCAGTCAGCGGGAGGGTTTTAATGAGCAGTTCTTC. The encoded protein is CASSQREGFNEQFF.

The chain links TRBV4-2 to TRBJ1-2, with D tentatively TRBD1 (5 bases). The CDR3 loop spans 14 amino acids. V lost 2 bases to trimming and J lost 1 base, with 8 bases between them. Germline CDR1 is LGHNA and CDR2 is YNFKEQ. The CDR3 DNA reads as TGTGCCAGCAGCCAAACCGACAGTAACTATGGCTACACCTTC. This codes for CASSQTDSNYGYTF.

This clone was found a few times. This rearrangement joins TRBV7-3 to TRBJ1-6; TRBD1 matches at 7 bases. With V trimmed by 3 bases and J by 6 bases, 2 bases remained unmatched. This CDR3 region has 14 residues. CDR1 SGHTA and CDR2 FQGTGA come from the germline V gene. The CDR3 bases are TGTGCCAGCAGCTTCGGGACAGCTAATTCACCCCTCCACTTT. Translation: CASSFGTANSPLHF.

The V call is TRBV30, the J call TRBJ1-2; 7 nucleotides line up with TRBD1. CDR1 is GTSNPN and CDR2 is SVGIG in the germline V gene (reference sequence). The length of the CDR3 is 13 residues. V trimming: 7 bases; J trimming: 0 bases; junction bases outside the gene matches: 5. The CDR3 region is CALRTGANYGYTF. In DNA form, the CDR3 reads TGTGCCTTGAGGACAGGTGCTAACTATGGCTACACCTTC.

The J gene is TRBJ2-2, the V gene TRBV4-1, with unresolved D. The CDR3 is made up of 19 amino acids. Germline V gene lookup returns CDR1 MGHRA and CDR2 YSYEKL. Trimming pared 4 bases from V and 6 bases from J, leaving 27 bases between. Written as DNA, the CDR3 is TGCGCCAGCAGCCGTCAGCCAAGTGGAGTAGGTTCGTTGGCCGGGGAGCTGTTTTTT. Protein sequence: CASSRQPSGVGSLAGELFF.

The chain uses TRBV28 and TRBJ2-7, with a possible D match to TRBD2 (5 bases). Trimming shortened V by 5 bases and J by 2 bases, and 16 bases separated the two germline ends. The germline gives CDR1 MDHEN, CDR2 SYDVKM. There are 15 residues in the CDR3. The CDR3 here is CASSPSGTGTYEQYF. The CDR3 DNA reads TGTGCCAGCAGTCCCTCGGGCACCGGGACCTACGAGCAGTACTTC.

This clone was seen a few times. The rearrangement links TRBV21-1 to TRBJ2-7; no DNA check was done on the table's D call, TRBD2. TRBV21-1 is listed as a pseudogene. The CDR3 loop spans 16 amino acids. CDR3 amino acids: CASSKVRTSGSYEQYF. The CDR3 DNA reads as TGTGCCAGCAGCAAAGTAAGGACTAGCGGTAGCTACGAGCAGTACTTC.

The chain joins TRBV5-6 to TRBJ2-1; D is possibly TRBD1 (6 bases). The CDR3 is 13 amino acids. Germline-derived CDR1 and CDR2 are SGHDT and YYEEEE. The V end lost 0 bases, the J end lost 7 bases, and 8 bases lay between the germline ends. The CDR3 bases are TGTGCCAGCAGCTTGGACAGGGCTAATGAGCAGTTCTTC. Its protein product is CASSLDRANEQFF.

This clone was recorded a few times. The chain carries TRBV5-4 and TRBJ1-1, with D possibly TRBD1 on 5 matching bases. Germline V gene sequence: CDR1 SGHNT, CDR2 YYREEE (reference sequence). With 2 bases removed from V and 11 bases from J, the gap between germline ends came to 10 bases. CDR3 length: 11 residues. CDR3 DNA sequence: TGTGCCAGCAGCTTCTCAGGGTTCGCTTTCTTT. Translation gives CASSFSGFAFF. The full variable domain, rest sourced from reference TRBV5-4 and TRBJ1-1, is ETGVTQSPTHLIKTRGQQVTLRCSSQSGHNTVSWYQQALGQGPQFIFQYYREEENGRGNFPPRFSGLQFPNYSSELNVNALELDDSALYLCASSFSGFAFFGQGTRLTVV.

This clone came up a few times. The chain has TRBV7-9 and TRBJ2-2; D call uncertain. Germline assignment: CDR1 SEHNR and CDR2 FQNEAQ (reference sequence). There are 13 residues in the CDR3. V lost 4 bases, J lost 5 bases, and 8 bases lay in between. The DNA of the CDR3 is TGTGCCAGCAGCTGGAGTTGGACCGGGGAGCTGTTTTTT. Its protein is CASSWSWTGELFF.

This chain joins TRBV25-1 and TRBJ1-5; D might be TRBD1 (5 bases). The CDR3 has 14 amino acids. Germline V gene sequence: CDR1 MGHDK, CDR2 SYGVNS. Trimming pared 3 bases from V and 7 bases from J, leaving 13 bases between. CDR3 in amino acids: CASSDWQGGQPQHF. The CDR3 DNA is TGTGCCAGCAGTGATTGGCAGGGCGGGCAGCCCCAGCATTTT.

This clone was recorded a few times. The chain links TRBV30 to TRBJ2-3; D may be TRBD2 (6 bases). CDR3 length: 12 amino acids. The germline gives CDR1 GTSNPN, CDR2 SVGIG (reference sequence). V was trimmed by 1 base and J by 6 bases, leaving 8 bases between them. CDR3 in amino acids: CAWSASGDTQYF. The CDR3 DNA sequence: TGTGCCTGGAGTGCGAGCGGGGATACGCAGTATTTT.

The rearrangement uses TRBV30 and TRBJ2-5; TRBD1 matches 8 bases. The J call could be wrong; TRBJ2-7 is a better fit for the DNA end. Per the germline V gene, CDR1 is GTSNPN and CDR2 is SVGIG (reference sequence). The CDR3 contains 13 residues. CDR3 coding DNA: TGTGCCTGGAGTGTCAGGGGGCCCGACGAGCAGTACTTC. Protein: CAWSVRGPDEQYF.

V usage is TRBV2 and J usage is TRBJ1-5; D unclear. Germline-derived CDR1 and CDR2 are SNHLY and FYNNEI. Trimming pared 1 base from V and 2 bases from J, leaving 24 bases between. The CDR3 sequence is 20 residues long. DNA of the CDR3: TGTGCCAGCAGTGAAGTTTTTGCCCTCACTGACCGGGAGGGCAATCAGCCCCAGCATTTT. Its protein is CASSEVFALTDREGNQPQHF.

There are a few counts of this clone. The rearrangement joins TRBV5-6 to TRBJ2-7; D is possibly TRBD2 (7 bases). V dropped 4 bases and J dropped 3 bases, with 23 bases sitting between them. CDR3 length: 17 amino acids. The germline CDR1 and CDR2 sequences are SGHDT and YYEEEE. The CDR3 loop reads CASSRRAGAGFLYEQYF. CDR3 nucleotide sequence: TGTGCCAGCAGCCGGAGGGCGGGGGCCGGTTTTCTCTACGAGCAGTACTTC.

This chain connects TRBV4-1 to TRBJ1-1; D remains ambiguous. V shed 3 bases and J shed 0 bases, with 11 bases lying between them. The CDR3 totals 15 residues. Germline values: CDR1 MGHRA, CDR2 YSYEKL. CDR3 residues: CASSHTGFLNTEAFF. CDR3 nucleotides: TGCGCCAGCAGCCACACCGGATTCTTGAACACTGAAGCTTTCTTT.

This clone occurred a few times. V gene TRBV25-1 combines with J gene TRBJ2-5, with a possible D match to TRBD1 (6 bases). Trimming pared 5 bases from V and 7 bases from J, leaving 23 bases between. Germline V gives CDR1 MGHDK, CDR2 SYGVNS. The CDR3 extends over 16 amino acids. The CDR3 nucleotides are TGTGCCAGCAGTCTCCGGAGGAGGCAGGGGTATGGGACCCAGTACTTC. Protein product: CASSLRRRQGYGTQYF.

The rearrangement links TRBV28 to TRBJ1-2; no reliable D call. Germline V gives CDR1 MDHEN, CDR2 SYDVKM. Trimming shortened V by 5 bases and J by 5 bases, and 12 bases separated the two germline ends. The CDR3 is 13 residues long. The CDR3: CASSPGVLYGYTF. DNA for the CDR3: TGTGCCAGCAGTCCCGGGGTACTGTATGGCTACACCTTC.